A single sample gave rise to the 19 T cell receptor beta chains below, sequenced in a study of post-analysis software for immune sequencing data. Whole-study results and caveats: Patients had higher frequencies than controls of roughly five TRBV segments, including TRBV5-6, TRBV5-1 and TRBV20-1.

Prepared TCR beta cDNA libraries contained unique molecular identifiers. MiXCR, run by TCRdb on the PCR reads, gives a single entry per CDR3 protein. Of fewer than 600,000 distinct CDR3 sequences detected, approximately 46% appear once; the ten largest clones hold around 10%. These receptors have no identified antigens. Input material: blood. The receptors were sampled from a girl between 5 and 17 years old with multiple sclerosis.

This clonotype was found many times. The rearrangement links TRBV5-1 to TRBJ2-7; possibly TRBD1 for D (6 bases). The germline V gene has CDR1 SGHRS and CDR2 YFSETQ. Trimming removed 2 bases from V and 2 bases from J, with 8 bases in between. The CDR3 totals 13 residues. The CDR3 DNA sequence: TGCGCCAGCAGCTTACAGGGACCCTACGAGCAGTACTTC. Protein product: CASSLQGPYEQYF.

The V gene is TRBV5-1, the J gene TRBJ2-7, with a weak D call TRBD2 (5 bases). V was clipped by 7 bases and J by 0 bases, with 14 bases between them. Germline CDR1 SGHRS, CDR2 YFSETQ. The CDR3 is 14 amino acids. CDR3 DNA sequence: TGCGCCAGCCGCCCCGGGGTTACCTCCTACGAGCAGTACTTC. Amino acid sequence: CASRPGVTSYEQYF.

The CDR3 region has the DNA TGTGCCAGCAGTTTACTCGGGACAGTCCAAGAGACCCAGTACTTC. Amino acids: CASSLLGTVQETQYF. The chain carries TRBV12-3 or TRBV12-4 and TRBJ2-5; 7 bases map to TRBD1. V shed 2 bases, J shed 1 base, and the junction held 4 bases outside the gene matches. The CDR3 is 15 residues long.

The DNA of the CDR3 is TGCAGTGCTAGACCGGGAGGCAACACCGGGGAGCTGTTTTTT. Translated: CSARPGGNTGELFF. The V and J genes are TRBV20-1 and TRBJ2-2; 7 nucleotides match TRBD2. CDR1 and CDR2 (germline): DFQATT, SNEGSKA (reference sequence). The CDR3 spans 14 residues. The trim removed 2 bases at V and 2 bases at J, leaving 2 bases unmatched.

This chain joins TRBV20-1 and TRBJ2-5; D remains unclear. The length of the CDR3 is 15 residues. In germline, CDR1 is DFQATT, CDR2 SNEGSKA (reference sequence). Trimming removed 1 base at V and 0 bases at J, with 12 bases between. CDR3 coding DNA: TGCAGTGCTAGAGTCGGCGAATCGGACCAAGAGACCCAGTACTTC. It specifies CSARVGESDQETQYF.

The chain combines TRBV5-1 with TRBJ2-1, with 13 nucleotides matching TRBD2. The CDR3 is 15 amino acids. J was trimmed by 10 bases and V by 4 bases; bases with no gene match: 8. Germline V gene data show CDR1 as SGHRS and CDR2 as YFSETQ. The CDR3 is CASSMTSGRSNEQFF. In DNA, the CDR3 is TGCGCCAGCAGCATGACTAGCGGGAGGTCCAACGAGCAGTTCTTC.

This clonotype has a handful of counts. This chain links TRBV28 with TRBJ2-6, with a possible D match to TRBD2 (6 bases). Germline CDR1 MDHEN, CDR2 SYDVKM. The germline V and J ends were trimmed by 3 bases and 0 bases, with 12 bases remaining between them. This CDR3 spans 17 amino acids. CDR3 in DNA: TGTGCCAGCAGTTTGCGGGACGGTTTCTCTGGGGCCAACGTCCTGACTTTC. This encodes CASSLRDGFSGANVLTF. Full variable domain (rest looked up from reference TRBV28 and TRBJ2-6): DVKVTQSSRYLVKRTGEKVFLECVQDMDHENMFWYRQDPGLGLRLIYFSYDVKMKEKGDIPEGYSVSREKKERFSLILESASTNQTSMYLCASSLRDGFSGANVLTFGAGSRLTVL.

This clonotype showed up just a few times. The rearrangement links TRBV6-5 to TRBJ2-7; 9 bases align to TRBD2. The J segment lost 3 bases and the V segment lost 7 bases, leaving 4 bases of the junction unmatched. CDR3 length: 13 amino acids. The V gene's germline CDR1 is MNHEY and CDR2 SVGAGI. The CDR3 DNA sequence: TGTGCCAGCAAACTAGCGGGCTTCTACGAGCAGTACTTC. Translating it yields CASKLAGFYEQYF.

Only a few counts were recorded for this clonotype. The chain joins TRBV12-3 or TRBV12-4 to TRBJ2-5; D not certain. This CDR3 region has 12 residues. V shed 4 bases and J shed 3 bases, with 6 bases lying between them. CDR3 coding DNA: TGTGCCAGCAGTTCCAGAGAAGAGACCCAGTACTTC. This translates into CASSSREETQYF.

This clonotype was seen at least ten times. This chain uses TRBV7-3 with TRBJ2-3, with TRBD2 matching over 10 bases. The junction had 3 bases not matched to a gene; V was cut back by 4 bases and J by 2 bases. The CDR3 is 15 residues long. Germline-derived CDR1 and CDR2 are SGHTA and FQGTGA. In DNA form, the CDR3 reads TGTGCCAGCAGCTCACTAGCGGGGTCCACAGATACGCAGTATTTT. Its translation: CASSSLAGSTDTQYF.

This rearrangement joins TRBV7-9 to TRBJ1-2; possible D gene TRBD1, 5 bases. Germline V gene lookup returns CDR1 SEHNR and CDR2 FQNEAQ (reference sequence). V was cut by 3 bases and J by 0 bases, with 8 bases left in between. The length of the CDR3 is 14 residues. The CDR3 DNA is TGTGCCAGCAGCTTGGGGGAAACTAACTATGGCTACACCTTC. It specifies CASSLGETNYGYTF.

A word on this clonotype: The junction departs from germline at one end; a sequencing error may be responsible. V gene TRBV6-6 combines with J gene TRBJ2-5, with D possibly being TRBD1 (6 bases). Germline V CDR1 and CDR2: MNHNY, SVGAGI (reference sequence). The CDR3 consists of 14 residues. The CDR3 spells CAGSGTSYQETQYF. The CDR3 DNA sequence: TGTGCCGGCAGTGGGACATCGTACCAAGAGACCCAGTACTTC.

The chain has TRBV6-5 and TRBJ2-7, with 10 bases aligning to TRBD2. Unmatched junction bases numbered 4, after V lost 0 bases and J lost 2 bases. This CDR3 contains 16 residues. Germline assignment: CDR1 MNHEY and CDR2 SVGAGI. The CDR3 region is CASSYSGLATPYEQYF. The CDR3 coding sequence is TGTGCCAGCAGTTACTCGGGACTAGCGACTCCCTACGAGCAGTACTTC.

CDR3 residues: CSVDVSKDRTNTGELFF. The CDR3 region has the DNA TGCAGCGTCGATGTGTCAAAAGACAGGACGAACACCGGGGAGCTGTTTTTT. V usage is TRBV29-1 and J usage is TRBJ2-2; possible D gene TRBD1, 6 bases. Trimming shortened V by 6 bases and J by 0 bases, and 20 bases separated the two germline ends. This CDR3 comprises 17 residues. CDR1 is SQVTM and CDR2 is ANQGSEA in the germline V gene.

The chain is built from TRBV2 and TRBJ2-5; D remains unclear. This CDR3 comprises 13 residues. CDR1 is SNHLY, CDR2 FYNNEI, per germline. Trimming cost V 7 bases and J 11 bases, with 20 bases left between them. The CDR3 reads CASTVGRYNEQYF. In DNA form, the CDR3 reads TGTGCCAGCACGGTCGGCAGGTACAATGAGCAGTACTTC.

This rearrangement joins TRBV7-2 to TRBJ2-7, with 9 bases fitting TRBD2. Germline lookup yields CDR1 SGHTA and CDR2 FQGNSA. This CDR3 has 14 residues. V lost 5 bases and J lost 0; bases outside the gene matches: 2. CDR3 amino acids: CASSVSGSSYEQYF. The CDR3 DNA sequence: TGTGCCAGCAGCGTTAGCGGGAGCTCCTACGAGCAGTACTTC.

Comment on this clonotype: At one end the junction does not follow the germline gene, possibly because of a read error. CDR3 bases: TGTGCCAGCAGCTTCCAAAACTCCCACGAGCAGTACTTC. This translates into CASSFQNSHEQYF. This sequence joins TRBV7-3 and TRBJ2-7; unclear D gene. This CDR3 region has 13 residues. CDR1 SGHTA and CDR2 FQGTGA come from the germline V gene.

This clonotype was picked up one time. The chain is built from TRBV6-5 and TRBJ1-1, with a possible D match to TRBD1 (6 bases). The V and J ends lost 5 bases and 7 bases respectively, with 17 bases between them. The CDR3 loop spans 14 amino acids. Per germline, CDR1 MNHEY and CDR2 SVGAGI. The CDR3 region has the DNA TGTGCCAGCAGTGATCCGGGACACCCAAGTGAAGCTTTCTTT. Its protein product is CASSDPGHPSEAFF.

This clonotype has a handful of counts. CDR3 sequence reads: CSARDWSGPNTGELFF. CDR3 DNA: TGCAGTGCTAGAGATTGGAGCGGGCCGAACACCGGGGAGCTGTTTTTT. This rearrangement joins TRBV20-1 to TRBJ2-2, with a weak D call TRBD2 (6 bases). Trimming took 0 bases from V and 0 from J, leaving 11 bases between them. The CDR3 length is 16 residues. Germline V lookup: CDR1 DFQATT, CDR2 SNEGSKA (reference sequence).